Here is one T cell receptor beta chain with its context. Antigen specificity is unknown. The entry originates in a study of cytomegalovirus exposure and HLA in healthy donors. Turning to the study itself: Roughly 170 million T cells yielded approximately 110 million unique TCR beta sequences in earlier analysis. Whole-study results and caveats: When a later analysis was performed, an Asian-associated ancestry cluster reportedly had fewer N-insertions than the roughly 700-donor mean.

CDR1 and CDR2 (germline): MNHEY, SVGAGI. This CDR3 contains 14 residues. Trimming shortened V by 2 bases and J by 6 bases, and 13 bases separated the two germline ends. A multiplex PCR was run with 60 Vbeta primers and 13 Jbeta primers. Profiled with immunoSEQ multiplex PCR; TCRdb holds only in-frame clones, not every one. This sample lists approximately 110,000 clones; its ten largest clones have roughly 4%. Sequencing used PBMCs. The sequence came from a man younger than 30 in good health and CMV-seronegative. The chain combines TRBV6-5 with TRBJ1-2; no clear D gene. CDR3 DNA: TGTGCCAGCAGTTACCGCAGGAAAGTAGATGGCTACACCTTC. It codes for CASSYRRKVDGYTF.